The 14 T cell receptor beta chains in this list originate from one sample, sequenced in a study of cytomegalovirus exposure and HLA in healthy donors. The PCR employed 60 Vbeta primers together with 13 Jbeta primers. Produced via immunoSEQ multiplex PCR; TCRdb's table is partial and in-frame only. The repertoire holds around 150,000 clones, with 70% to 90% as singletons. Sequencing input: PBMCs. The origin of the receptors is a woman in her 40s in good health and CMV-seropositive.

In its sample, this clone was seen a few times. V is TRBV7-9 and J is TRBJ1-5; tentative D call: TRBD1 (5 bases). V was pared by 1 base and J by 0 bases, with 13 bases between. CDR1 is SEHNR, CDR2 FQNEAQ, per germline (reference sequence). The CDR3 consists of 17 residues. CDR3 sequence reads: CASSLVQGIGSNQPQHF. The CDR3 DNA follows: TGTGCCAGCAGCTTAGTTCAGGGAATCGGTAGCAATCAGCCCCAGCATTTT.

V usage is TRBV25-1 and J usage is TRBJ2-7, with D maybe TRBD1 (7 bases). Germline V lookup: CDR1 MGHDK, CDR2 SYGVNS. This CDR3 is 14 amino acids long. Trimming stripped 9 bases from V and 2 bases from J, with 17 bases between. CDR3 residues: CASTPRGATYEQYF. For the CDR3, the DNA is TGTGCCAGTACACCCAGGGGGGCCACCTACGAGCAGTACTTC.

J is TRBJ2-7 and V is TRBV18; 9 nucleotides match TRBD2. The V and J ends lost 4 bases and 0 bases, in that order; junction bases with no gene match: 10. Germline CDR1 KGHSH, CDR2 LQKENI. There are 17 residues in the CDR3. CDR3 protein: CASSLFQRGESSYEQYF. DNA of the CDR3: TGTGCCAGCTCACTTTTTCAGCGGGGGGAGAGCTCCTACGAGCAGTACTTC.

The chain employs TRBV5-1 and TRBJ2-7; the match to TRBD2 covers 9 bases. This CDR3 has 15 residues. J was trimmed by 5 bases and V by 1 base; bases with no gene match: 7. In germline, CDR1 is SGHRS, CDR2 YFSETQ. CDR3 sequence: CASSLHGSGSDEQYF. CDR3 in DNA: TGCGCCAGCAGCTTGCATGGTAGCGGGAGTGACGAGCAGTACTTC.

This chain's CDR3 is CASSLEGTGETQYF. The CDR3 nucleotides read TGTGCCAGCAGCTTAGAAGGGACAGGAGAGACCCAGTACTTC. The rearrangement uses TRBV11-2 and TRBJ2-5; TRBD1 matches at 8 bases. The V and J ends lost 0 bases and 4 bases, in that order; junction bases with no gene match: 1. The CDR3 is 14 amino acids. CDR1 SGHAT and CDR2 FQNNGV come from the germline V gene.

This clone is a singleton in its sample. The chain carries TRBV7-2 and TRBJ1-4; D is unresolved. Germline-derived CDR1 and CDR2 are SGHTA and FQGNSA. The CDR3 has 15 amino acids. Trimming stripped 2 bases from V and 5 bases from J, with 12 bases between. Here the CDR3 DNA reads TGTGCCAGCAGCTTATCTGTCGGGATAAATGAAAAACTGTTTTTT. As protein: CASSLSVGINEKLFF.

The chain carries TRBV19 and TRBJ2-1; D uncertain. The CDR3 length is 11 residues. Trimming stripped 3 bases from V and 7 bases from J, with 4 bases between. Germline V gene sequence: CDR1 LNHDA, CDR2 SQIVND (reference sequence). The CDR3 protein is CASSMYNEQFF. The DNA of the CDR3 is TGTGCCAGTAGTATGTATAATGAGCAGTTCTTC.

This chain joins TRBV10-3 and TRBJ2-7, with D possibly TRBD2 on 6 matching bases. The V and J ends lost 5 bases and 2 bases respectively, with 7 bases between them. The CDR3 has 12 amino acids. Germline CDR1 reads ENHRY; CDR2 reads SYGVKD. The CDR3 DNA reads TGTGCCATCAGTAGCGGGCCCTACGAGCAGTACTTC. This gives the protein CAISSGPYEQYF.

This clone was found once. The CDR3 region has the DNA TGTGCCAGTAGTATAGCTAGCGGGAGAAGAGGCGATGAGCAGTTCTTC. Translating it yields CASSIASGRRGDEQFF. The rearrangement joins TRBV19 to TRBJ2-1; 10 bases line up with TRBD2. Trimming removed 1 base from V and 8 bases from J; junction bases left unmatched: 8. The CDR3 spans 16 residues. In germline, CDR1 is LNHDA, CDR2 SQIVND (reference sequence).

This clone has only a few counts. V usage is TRBV2 and J usage is TRBJ2-2; D gene uncertain. The CDR3 length is 14 residues. V was shortened by 5 bases and J by 6 bases, with 13 bases between the two germline ends. In germline, CDR1 is SNHLY, CDR2 FYNNEI. CDR3: CASSPRSGPGELFF. The DNA of the CDR3 is TGTGCCAGCAGTCCTAGGTCCGGCCCCGGGGAGCTGTTTTTT.

V is TRBV7-2 and J is TRBJ2-5, with 10 positions matching TRBD1. Germline V gives CDR1 SGHTA, CDR2 FQGNSA. V trimming: 7 bases; J trimming: 5 bases; junction bases outside the gene matches: 16. The CDR3 spans 17 residues. The CDR3 protein is CASTQGGTGAPRETQYF. Here the CDR3 DNA reads TGTGCCAGCACCCAGGGGGGGACAGGGGCTCCCAGGGAGACCCAGTACTTC.

The chain combines TRBV2 with TRBJ1-1; possible D gene TRBD1, 5 bases. This CDR3 is built from 13 residues. V lost 4 bases, J lost 6 bases, and 12 bases lay in between. Germline CDR1 SNHLY, CDR2 FYNNEI. Here the CDR3 DNA reads TGTGCCAGCAGTGCGTCCGCCAGGGCTGAAGCTTTCTTT. Translated: CASSASARAEAFF.

This chain joins TRBV6-5 and TRBJ2-1; possibly TRBD2 for D (6 bases). The CDR3 runs to 15 residues. Germline V lookup: CDR1 MNHEY, CDR2 SVGAGI. V lost 2 bases and J lost 4, with 12 bases in between. This chain's CDR3 is CASSYGLLLYNEQFF. CDR3 in DNA: TGTGCCAGCAGTTACGGACTACTTCTTTACAATGAGCAGTTCTTC.

This clone was observed a few times. The rearrangement joins TRBV5-6 to TRBJ1-4, with D hard to call. This CDR3 is 13 amino acids long. V was trimmed by 3 bases and J by 7 bases, leaving 10 bases between them. Germline V gene lookup returns CDR1 SGHDT and CDR2 YYEEEE. The CDR3 DNA reads as TGTGCCAGCAGCTCCGGTTTTGGTGAAAAACTGTTTTTT. Amino acids: CASSSGFGEKLFF.